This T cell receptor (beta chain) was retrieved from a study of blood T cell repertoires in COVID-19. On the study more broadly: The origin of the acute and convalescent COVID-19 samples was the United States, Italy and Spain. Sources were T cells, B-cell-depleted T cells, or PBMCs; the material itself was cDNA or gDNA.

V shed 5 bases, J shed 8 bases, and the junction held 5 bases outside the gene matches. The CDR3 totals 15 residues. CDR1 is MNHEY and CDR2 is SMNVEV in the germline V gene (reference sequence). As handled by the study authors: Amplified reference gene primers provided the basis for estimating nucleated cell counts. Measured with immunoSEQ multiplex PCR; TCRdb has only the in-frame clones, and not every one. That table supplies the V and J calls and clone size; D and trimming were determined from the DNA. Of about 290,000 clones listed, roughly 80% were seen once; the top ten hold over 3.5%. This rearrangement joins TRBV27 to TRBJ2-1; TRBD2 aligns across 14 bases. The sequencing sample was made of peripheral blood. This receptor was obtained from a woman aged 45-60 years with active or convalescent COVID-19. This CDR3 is CASSTGLAGAYEQFF. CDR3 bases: TGTGCCAGCAGTACGGGACTAGCGGGAGCCTATGAGCAGTTCTTC.